These 14 T cell receptor beta chains were all obtained from the same sample, sequenced in a study of identical twins. TCRdb reanalysed the 5' RACE reads using MiXCR and keeps one entry per CDR3 protein. The sample contains roughly 540,000 distinct CDR3 sequences, less than 25% of which appear only once. These same records also appear under a second study, on T cells expressing NK-cell markers.

The sample was CD4+ T cells sorted from blood. These receptors all stem from a woman aged 18-30 years in good health.

The rearrangement uses TRBV6-5 and TRBJ2-7; D uncertain. The CDR3 loop spans 13 amino acids. Trimming left V 1 base short and J 3 bases short, with 7 bases between. The germline CDR1 and CDR2 sequences are MNHEY and SVGAGI. The CDR3 protein is CASSYLQNYEQYF. The CDR3 DNA is TGTGCCAGCAGTTACTTACAGAACTACGAGCAGTACTTC.

This clonotype was detected a few times. This chain uses TRBV12-5 with TRBJ2-5; D tentatively reads TRBD1 or TRBD2 (5 bases each). The germline CDR1 and CDR2 sequences are LGHNT and FRNRAP. This CDR3 spans 16 amino acids. Between the trimmed V and J ends, which lost 0 bases and 1 base, there was a span of 12 bases. This CDR3 is CASGLVLGTVQETQYF. The CDR3 coding sequence is TGTGCTAGTGGTTTGGTACTTGGGACGGTCCAAGAGACCCAGTACTTC.

The rearrangement uses TRBV20-1 and TRBJ2-3; D might be TRBD1 (6 bases). V lost 3 bases, J lost 5 bases, and 24 bases lay in between. Germline CDR1 DFQATT, CDR2 SNEGSKA (reference sequence). The CDR3 consists of 17 residues. CDR3 amino acids: CSASANTPGAQEDTQYF. For the CDR3, the DNA is TGCAGTGCTAGCGCGAACACCCCAGGGGCGCAGGAAGATACGCAGTATTTT.

V is TRBV5-1 and J is TRBJ2-2, with D unresolved. Per the germline V gene, CDR1 is SGHRS and CDR2 is YFSETQ. CDR3 size: 11 residues. Trimming removed 6 bases from V and 5 bases from J, with 5 bases in between. CDR3 bases: TGCGCCAGCACCGGGACCGGGGAGCTGTTTTTT. The encoded protein is CASTGTGELFF.

The V call is TRBV21-1, the J call TRBJ2-7; the D call TRBD1 from the table was never checked on the DNA. TRBV21-1 is a listed pseudogene. The CDR3 is 17 residues long. CDR3 nucleotides: TGTGCCAGCAGCAAATATAGGCCTTCTCCAGGGGTGGACGAGCAGTACTTC. Its protein is CASSKYRPSPGVDEQYF.

This clonotype was observed many times. V and J are TRBV2 and TRBJ1-2; no definite D call. The V end lost 4 bases, the J end lost 2 bases, and 8 bases lay between the germline ends. Germline V gives CDR1 SNHLY, CDR2 FYNNEI. The CDR3 loop spans 13 amino acids. CDR3: CASSGGNNYGYTF. CDR3 sequence (DNA): TGTGCCAGCAGTGGCGGAAACAACTATGGCTACACCTTC.

The chain combines TRBV4-2 with TRBJ1-1; D call uncertain. Trimming left V 0 bases short and J 0 bases short, with 11 bases between. This CDR3 region has 16 residues. Germline V gene sequence: CDR1 LGHNA, CDR2 YNFKEQ. CDR3 sequence: CASSQEWSRVNTEAFF. DNA of the CDR3: TGTGCCAGCAGCCAAGAATGGTCAAGGGTGAACACTGAAGCTTTCTTT.

The V gene is TRBV10-3, the J gene TRBJ1-4; D uncertain. Trimming took off 9 bases at V and 8 bases at J, with 19 bases between the two ends. In germline, CDR1 is ENHRY, CDR2 SYGVKD. The CDR3 extends over 14 amino acids. The CDR3 nucleotides read TGTGCCATACATCCTAGGAGGTCGGGAGAAAAACTGTTTTTT. It codes for CAIHPRRSGEKLFF.

This clonotype was counted between two and nine times. The chain has TRBV5-1 and TRBJ2-3; TRBD1 or TRBD2 may be the D gene (5 bases each). V was cut by 4 bases and J by 0 bases, with 12 bases left in between. This CDR3 region has 15 residues. In germline, CDR1 is SGHRS, CDR2 YFSETQ. CDR3 DNA sequence: TGCGCCAGCAGCCCGGGACCCCTCAGCACAGATACGCAGTATTTT. Encoded protein: CASSPGPLSTDTQYF.

The chain recombines TRBV7-3 with TRBJ2-1; D not certain. Germline lookup yields CDR1 SGHTA and CDR2 FQGTGA. The CDR3 is made up of 14 amino acids. V lost 2 bases to trimming and J lost 6 bases, with 11 bases between them. The CDR3 nucleotides are TGTGCCAGCAGCTTAGTGACGGCCGCCAATGAGCAGTTCTTC. Its protein is CASSLVTAANEQFF.

This chain connects TRBV9 to TRBJ2-3, with unresolved D. CDR3 size: 13 residues. Deletions cut 2 bases from V and 4 bases from J, with 8 bases between. The germline V gene encodes CDR1 SGDLS and CDR2 YYNGEE. CDR3 in DNA: TGTGCCAGCAGCGTGAATTTTGCAGATACGCAGTATTTT. It translates to CASSVNFADTQYF. Using reference TRBV9 and TRBJ2-3 for the parts outside the CDR3, the full variable domain is DSGVTQTPKHLITATGQRVTLRCSPRSGDLSVYWYQQSLDQGLQFLIQYYNGEERAKGNILERFSAQQFPDLHSELNLSSLELGDSALYFCASSVNFADTQYFGPGTRLTVL.

The rearrangement links TRBV5-6 to TRBJ1-1; no reliable D call. The CDR3 has 15 residues. V was trimmed by 0 bases and J by 2 bases, leaving 11 bases between them. Per the germline V gene, CDR1 is SGHDT and CDR2 is YYEEEE. The CDR3 nucleotides are TGTGCCAGCAGCTTGGGACCCCCTCCTAACACTGAAGCTTTCTTT. It codes for CASSLGPPPNTEAFF.

This clonotype was picked up a small number of times. This chain links TRBV7-2 with TRBJ1-1, with no clear D. Looked up from germline, CDR1 is SGHTA and CDR2 is FQGNSA. The CDR3 consists of 15 residues. V dropped 3 bases and J dropped 1 base, with 12 bases sitting between them. The DNA for the CDR3 is TGTGCCAGCAGCTTGGGTGGCGTAACGAACACTGAAGCTTTCTTT. It codes for CASSLGGVTNTEAFF.

This clonotype was recorded only once. The chain joins TRBV5-1 to TRBJ1-2; weak D call: TRBD1 (6 bases). Germline CDR1 is SGHRS and CDR2 is YFSETQ. Trimming took off 5 bases at V and 4 bases at J, with 12 bases between the two ends. This CDR3 has 13 amino acids. In DNA, the CDR3 is TGCGCCAGCAGAACAGGGATCAGCTATGGCTACACCTTC. This encodes CASRTGISYGYTF.